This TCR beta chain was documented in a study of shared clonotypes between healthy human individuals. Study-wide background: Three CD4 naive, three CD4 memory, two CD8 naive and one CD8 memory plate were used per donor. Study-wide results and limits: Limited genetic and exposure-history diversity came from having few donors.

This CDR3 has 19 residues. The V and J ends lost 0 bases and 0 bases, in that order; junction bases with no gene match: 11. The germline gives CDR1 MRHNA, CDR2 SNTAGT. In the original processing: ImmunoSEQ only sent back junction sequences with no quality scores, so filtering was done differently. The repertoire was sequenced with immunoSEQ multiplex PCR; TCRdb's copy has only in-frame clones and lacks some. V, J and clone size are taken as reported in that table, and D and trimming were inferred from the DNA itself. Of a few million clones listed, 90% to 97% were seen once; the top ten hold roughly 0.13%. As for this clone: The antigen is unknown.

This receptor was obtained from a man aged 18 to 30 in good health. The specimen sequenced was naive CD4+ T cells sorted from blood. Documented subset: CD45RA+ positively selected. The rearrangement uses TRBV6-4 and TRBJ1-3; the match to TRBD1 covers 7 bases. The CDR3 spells CASSDSKRGQGYSGNTIYF. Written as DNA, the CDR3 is TGTGCCAGCAGTGACTCTAAAAGGGGGCAGGGATACTCTGGAAACACCATATATTTT.